The table lists the clone carrying this TCR beta chain with a few counts. The target antigen is unknown. Targeted sequencing depth ranged from 1 in 200,000 to 1 in 1 million T cells. Generated by immunoSEQ multiplex PCR, the TCRdb table keeps only in-frame clones and is missing some. Of a few hundred thousand clones listed, almost 80% were seen once; the top ten hold roughly 7%. The data stem from a study of cytotoxic CD8 clonotypes in ibrutinib-treated CLL. General observations from the study: The public clonotypes identified were infrequent and showed contraction or stability on treatment. Clonality at baseline surpassed age-matched healthy donors and tracked circulating CD8+ T-cell counts.

Cryopreserved PBMCs were the source of roughly 2 micrograms of genomic DNA, which went to TCR beta libraries. This clonotype originated in a human donor with chronic lymphocytic leukemia. Material: PBMCs, obtained before ibrutinib treatment.

CDR3 sequence (DNA): TGTGCCAGCTCACCCCTTCCTAGCGGGAGTAGTACCTACGAGCAGTACTTC. This codes for CASSPLPSGSSTYEQYF. The chain joins TRBV18 to TRBJ2-7; 10 bases agree with TRBD2. This CDR3 has 17 amino acids. Unmatched junction bases numbered 10, after V lost 3 bases and J lost 2 bases. The germline CDR1 and CDR2 sequences are KGHSH and LQKENI.